The sequence of this T cell receptor (beta chain) was determined in a study of blood T cell repertoires in COVID-19. This CDR3 is built from 11 residues. CDR1 is LNHDA and CDR2 is SQIVND in the germline V gene (reference sequence). Worth noting for this clone: A read error may produce the germline difference seen at one junction end.

Sequencing used immunoSEQ multiplex PCR; TCRdb keeps in-frame clones, though not all of them. Among roughly 280,000 clones listed, about 87% were seen once. The sequencing input was PBMCs or T cells enriched from blood (not recorded which). The receptor's source is a woman in her twenties or thirties with acute COVID-19. The J gene is TRBJ2-3, the V gene TRBV19; maybe TRBD2 (6 bases). CDR3 region: CASSIVRTMHF. The DNA for the CDR3 is TGTGCCAGTAGTATCGTGCGGACTATGCACTTT. Complete variable domain (other parts from reference TRBV19 and TRBJ2-3): DGGITQSPKYLFRKEGQNVTLSCEQNLNHDAMYWYRQDPGQGLRLIYYSQIVNDFQKGDIAEGYSVSREKKESFPLTVTSAQKNPTAFYLCASSIVRTMHFGPGTRLTVL.